This TCR beta chain is drawn from a study of identical twins. General observations from the study: The conclusions drew on cross-sectional statistical analysis instead of tracking the same donors. Partly confounded zero-insertion analyses could result from invariant MAIT and iNKT cells. Low generation-probability sequences were in excess among twin-shared out-of-frame alpha sequences.

This clonotype was observed a few times. Its specificity is not known. Unique molecular identifiers were present on the cDNA, and a universal primer site came from template switching. From the 5' RACE reads, TCRdb called clonotypes with MiXCR, one entry per CDR3 protein. The table shows 1,800,000 or so distinct CDR3 sequences, with under 35% occurring only once. Sequencing was performed on cord blood. The clonotype was recovered from a newborn girl in good health.

DNA of the CDR3: TGCAGTGCTAGAGATGCGGGAGGGCTTAGTGAGCAGTTCTTC. Amino acids: CSARDAGGLSEQFF. The rearrangement joins TRBV20-1 to TRBJ2-1; TRBD2 aligns across 9 bases. V gave up 0 bases and J gave up 9 bases; unmatched junction bases: 6. In germline, CDR1 is DFQATT, CDR2 SNEGSKA (reference sequence). The CDR3 covers 14 residues.